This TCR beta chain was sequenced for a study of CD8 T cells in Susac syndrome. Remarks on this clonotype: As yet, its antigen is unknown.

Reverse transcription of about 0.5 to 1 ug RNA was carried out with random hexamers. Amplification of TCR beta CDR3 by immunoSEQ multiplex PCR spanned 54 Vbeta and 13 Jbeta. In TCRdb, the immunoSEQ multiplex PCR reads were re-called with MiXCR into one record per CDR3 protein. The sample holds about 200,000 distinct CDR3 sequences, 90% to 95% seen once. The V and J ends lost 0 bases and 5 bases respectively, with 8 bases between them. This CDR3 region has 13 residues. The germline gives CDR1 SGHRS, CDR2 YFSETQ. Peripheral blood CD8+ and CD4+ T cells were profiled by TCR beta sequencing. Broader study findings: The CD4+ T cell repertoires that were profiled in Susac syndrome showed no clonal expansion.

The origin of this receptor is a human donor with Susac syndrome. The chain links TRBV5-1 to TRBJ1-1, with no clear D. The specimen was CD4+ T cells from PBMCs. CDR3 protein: CASSLVSETEAFF. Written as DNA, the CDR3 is TGCGCCAGCAGCTTGGTGTCAGAGACTGAAGCTTTCTTT.